This T cell receptor beta chain comes out of a study of Ad26.COV2.S vaccination and SARS-CoV-2 variants. Whole-study context: Vaccine-arm donor from the placebo-controlled COV1001 Ad26.COV2.S trial. Intramuscular Ad26.COV2.S at 5x10^10 or 1x10^11 viral particles.

The assay was immunoSEQ multiplex PCR, and TCRdb's table has in-frame clones only and misses some. This sample has about 410,000 clones, with around 89% found just once. There are 13 residues in the CDR3. The germline V gene encodes CDR1 MDHEN and CDR2 SYDVKM. The trim removed 7 bases at V and 7 bases at J, leaving 6 bases unmatched. The treatment was: roughly 20 received Ad26.COV2.S at low or high dose, single or two shots; roughly five received placebo; per-sample allocation not given. Day 63 after the first vaccine or placebo injection was the time point for sampling. Ad26.COV2.S expressed prefusion-stabilized spike from the original Wuhan strain.

The specimen comprised peripheral blood, sampled in a trial of Ad26.COV2.S vaccine versus placebo. This receptor was taken from a person aged 18-65 years who received the Ad26.COV2.S COVID-19 vaccine or a placebo. The V and J genes are TRBV28 and TRBJ2-1, with TRBD2 matching 8 bases. DNA for the CDR3: TGTGCCAGCATGGTAGCGGGATTAAATGAGCAGTTCTTC. Protein: CASMVAGLNEQFF.